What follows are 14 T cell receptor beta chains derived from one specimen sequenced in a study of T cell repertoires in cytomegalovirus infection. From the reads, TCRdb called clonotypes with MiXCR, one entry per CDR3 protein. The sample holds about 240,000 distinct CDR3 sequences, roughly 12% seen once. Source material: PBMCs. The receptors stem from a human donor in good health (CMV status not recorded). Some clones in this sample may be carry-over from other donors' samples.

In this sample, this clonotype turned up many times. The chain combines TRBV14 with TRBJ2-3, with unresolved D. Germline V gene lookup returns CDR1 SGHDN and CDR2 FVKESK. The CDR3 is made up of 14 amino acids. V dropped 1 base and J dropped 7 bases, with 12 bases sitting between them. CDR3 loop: CASSQGGSPHTQYF. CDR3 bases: TGTGCCAGCAGCCAAGGGGGTAGTCCACATACGCAGTATTTT.

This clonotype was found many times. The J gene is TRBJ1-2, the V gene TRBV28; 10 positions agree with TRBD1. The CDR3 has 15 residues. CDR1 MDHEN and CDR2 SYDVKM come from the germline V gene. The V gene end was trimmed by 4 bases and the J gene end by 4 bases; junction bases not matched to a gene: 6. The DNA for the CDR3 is TGTGCCAGCAGTTCCCGGACAGGGGGGATCTATGGCTACACCTTC. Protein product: CASSSRTGGIYGYTF.

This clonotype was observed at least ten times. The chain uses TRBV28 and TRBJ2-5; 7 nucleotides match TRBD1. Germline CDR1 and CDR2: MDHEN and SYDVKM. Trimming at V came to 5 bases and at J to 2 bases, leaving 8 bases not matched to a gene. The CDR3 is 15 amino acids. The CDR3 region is CASSKSLGQQETQYF. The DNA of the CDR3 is TGTGCCAGCAGTAAAAGCCTGGGACAGCAAGAGACCCAGTACTTC.

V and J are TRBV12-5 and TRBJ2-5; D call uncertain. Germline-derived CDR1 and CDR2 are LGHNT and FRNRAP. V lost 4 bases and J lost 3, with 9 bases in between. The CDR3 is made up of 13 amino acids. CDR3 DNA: TGTGCTAGTGGTTCCCCCGAGGAAGAGACCCAGTACTTC. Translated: CASGSPEEETQYF.

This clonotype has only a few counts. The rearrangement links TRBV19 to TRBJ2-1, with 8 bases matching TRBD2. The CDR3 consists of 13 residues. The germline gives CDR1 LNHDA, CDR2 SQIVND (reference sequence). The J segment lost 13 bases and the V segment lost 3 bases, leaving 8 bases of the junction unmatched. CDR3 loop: CASSMPFRGGQFF. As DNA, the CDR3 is TGTGCCAGTAGTATGCCATTTCGGGGGGGCCAGTTCTTC.

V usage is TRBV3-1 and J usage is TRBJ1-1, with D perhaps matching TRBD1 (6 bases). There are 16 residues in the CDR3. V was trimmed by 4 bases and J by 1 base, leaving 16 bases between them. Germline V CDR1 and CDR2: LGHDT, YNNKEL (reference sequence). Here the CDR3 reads CASSPIPDSQNTEAFF. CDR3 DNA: TGTGCCAGCAGCCCGATCCCGGACAGCCAGAACACTGAAGCTTTCTTT.

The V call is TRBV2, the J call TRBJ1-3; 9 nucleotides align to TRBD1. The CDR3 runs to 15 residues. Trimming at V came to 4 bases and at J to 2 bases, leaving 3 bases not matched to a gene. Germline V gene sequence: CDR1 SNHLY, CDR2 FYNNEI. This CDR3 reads CASSVDRGAGNTIYF. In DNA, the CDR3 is TGTGCCAGCAGTGTGGACAGGGGAGCTGGAAACACCATATATTTT.

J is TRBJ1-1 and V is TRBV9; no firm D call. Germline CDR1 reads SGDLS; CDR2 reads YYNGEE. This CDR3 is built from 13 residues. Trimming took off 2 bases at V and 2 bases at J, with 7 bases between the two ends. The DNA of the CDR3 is TGTGCCAGCAGCGTTAAGGATAACACTGAAGCTTTCTTT. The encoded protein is CASSVKDNTEAFF.

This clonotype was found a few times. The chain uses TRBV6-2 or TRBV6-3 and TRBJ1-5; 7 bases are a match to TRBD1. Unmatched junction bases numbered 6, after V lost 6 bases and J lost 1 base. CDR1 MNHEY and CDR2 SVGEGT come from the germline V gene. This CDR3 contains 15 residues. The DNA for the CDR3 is TGTGCCAGCAGACTAGACAGGGCAAGCAATCAGCCCCAGCATTTT. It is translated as CASRLDRASNQPQHF.

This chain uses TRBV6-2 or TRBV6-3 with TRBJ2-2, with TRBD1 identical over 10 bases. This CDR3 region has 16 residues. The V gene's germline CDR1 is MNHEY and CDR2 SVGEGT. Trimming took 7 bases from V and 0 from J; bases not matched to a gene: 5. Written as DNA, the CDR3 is TGTGCCAGCAACTTGGGGACAGGGGCGAACACCGGGGAGCTGTTTTTT. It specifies CASNLGTGANTGELFF.

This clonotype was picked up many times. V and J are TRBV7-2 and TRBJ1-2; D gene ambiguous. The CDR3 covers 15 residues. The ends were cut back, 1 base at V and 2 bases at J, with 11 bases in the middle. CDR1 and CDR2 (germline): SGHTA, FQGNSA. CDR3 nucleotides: TGTGCCAGCAGCTTAGGAGGGCACGGGAACTATGGCTACACCTTC. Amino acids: CASSLGGHGNYGYTF.

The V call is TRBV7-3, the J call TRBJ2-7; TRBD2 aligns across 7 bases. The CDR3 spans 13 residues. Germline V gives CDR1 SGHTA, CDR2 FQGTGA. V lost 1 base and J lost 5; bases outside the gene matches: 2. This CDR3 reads CASSLIGTNEQYF. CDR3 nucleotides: TGTGCCAGCAGCTTAATTGGGACTAACGAGCAGTACTTC.

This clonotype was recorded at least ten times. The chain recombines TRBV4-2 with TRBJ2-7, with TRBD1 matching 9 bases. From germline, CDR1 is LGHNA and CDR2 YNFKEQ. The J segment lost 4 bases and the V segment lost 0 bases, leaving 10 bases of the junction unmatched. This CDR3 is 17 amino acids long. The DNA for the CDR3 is TGTGCCAGCAGCCAAGATGTCACAGGGGGCCCTCGTTACGAGCAGTACTTC. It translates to CASSQDVTGGPRYEQYF.

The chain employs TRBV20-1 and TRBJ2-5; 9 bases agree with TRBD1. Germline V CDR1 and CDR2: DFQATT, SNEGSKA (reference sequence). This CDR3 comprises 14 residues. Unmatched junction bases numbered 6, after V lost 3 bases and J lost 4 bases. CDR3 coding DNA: TGCAGTGCTAGTACAGGGGGCTTAAGAGAGACCCAGTACTTC. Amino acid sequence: CSASTGGLRETQYF.